What follows describes a single T cell receptor beta chain. This entry comes from a study of identical twins. This CDR3 has 15 amino acids. CDR1 and CDR2 (germline): SGHRS, YFSETQ. The V gene lost 5 bases and the J gene lost 0 bases, with 12 bases spanning the gap. Each CDR3 protein is one row after TCRdb ran MiXCR on the 5' RACE reads. The profile shows 500,000 to 650,000 distinct CDR3 sequences, about 7.1% of them singletons. These same data were also listed under a study on yellow fever vaccine responses in identical twins.

The chain combines TRBV5-1 with TRBJ2-1, with a weak D call TRBD2 (5 bases). The source material was PBMCs. This clonotype was sampled from a young woman in good health. CDR3 in DNA: TGCGCCAGCAGAACGGACTCCTTCTCCTACAATGAGCAGTTCTTC. Translating gives CASRTDSFSYNEQFF.